Below are 20 T cell receptor beta chains sequenced from a single sample in a study. Each CDR3 protein gets one entry after TCRdb re-called the 5' RACE reads with MiXCR. The repertoire consists of approximately 47,000 distinct CDR3 sequences, with around 26% occurring once and the leading ten covering approximately 2.3%. Sequenced: naive CD4+ T cells sorted from blood. Subset noted: naive CD4+ T cells, CD4+CD45RA+CD25-. The receptors originated from a female donor with breast cancer.

This clonotype has more than one count but fewer than ten. The chain carries TRBV9 and TRBJ2-7, with 8 bases fitting TRBD1. The CDR3 covers 14 residues. With 3 bases clipped from V and 5 bases from J, the junction kept 7 bases outside the gene matches. Germline values: CDR1 SGDLS, CDR2 YYNGEE. The CDR3 protein is CASSGTGTGNEQYF. Written as DNA, the CDR3 is TGTGCCAGCAGCGGCACCGGGACAGGTAACGAGCAGTACTTC.

This clonotype was detected only a few times. The genes are TRBV20-1 and TRBJ2-3; D could derive from TRBD1 or TRBD2 (5 bases each). Germline V lookup: CDR1 DFQATT, CDR2 SNEGSKA (reference sequence). V was shortened by 3 bases and J by 3 bases, with 22 bases between the two germline ends. CDR3 length: 17 residues. In DNA, the CDR3 is TGCAGTGCTAGCCCCACCGGGACCCAGCCCCTTACAGATACGCAGTATTTT. Translation gives CSASPTGTQPLTDTQYF.

The chain uses TRBV30 and TRBJ2-5, with D perhaps TRBD2 (5 bases). Trimming shortened V by 3 bases and J by 7 bases, and 21 bases separated the two germline ends. Germline V gene lookup returns CDR1 GTSNPN and CDR2 SVGIG (reference sequence). This CDR3 region has 15 residues. The CDR3 protein is CAWRQSGKEVGTQYF. In DNA form, the CDR3 reads TGTGCCTGGAGGCAGAGCGGCAAAGAAGTAGGGACCCAGTACTTC. Full variable domain (missing parts from reference TRBV30 and TRBJ2-5): SQTIHQWPATLVQPVGSPLSLECTVEGTSNPNLYWYRQAAGRGLQLLFYSVGIGQISSEVPQNLSASRPQDRQFILSSKKLLLSDSGFYLCAWRQSGKEVGTQYFGPGTRLLVL.

V usage is TRBV5-1 and J usage is TRBJ2-1, with 12 bases matching TRBD2. Germline V CDR1 and CDR2: SGHRS, YFSETQ. There are 17 residues in the CDR3. Trimming cost V 4 bases and J 5 bases; bases outside gene matches: 10. CDR3 in amino acids: CASSVTSGRPLHNEQFF. The DNA of the CDR3 is TGCGCCAGCAGCGTGACTAGCGGGAGACCCCTTCACAATGAGCAGTTCTTC.

The V gene is TRBV9, the J gene TRBJ2-1, with TRBD2 matching 11 bases. Germline V gives CDR1 SGDLS, CDR2 YYNGEE. The J segment lost 6 bases and the V segment lost 7 bases, leaving 6 bases of the junction unmatched. The CDR3 covers 14 residues. The CDR3 region is CASGIAGGSNEQFF. Here the CDR3 DNA reads TGTGCCAGCGGAATAGCGGGGGGGAGCAATGAGCAGTTCTTC.

This clonotype was picked up a small number of times. The rearrangement links TRBV28 to TRBJ1-5; D may be TRBD1 (6 bases). V shed 7 bases and J shed 1 base, with 20 bases lying between them. Germline values: CDR1 MDHEN, CDR2 SYDVKM. The CDR3 totals 17 residues. The CDR3 region has the DNA TGTGCCAGCATTCAAGGGGGGCTGACTGGGAGCAATCAGCCCCAGCATTTT. Its protein product is CASIQGGLTGSNQPQHF.

The V and J genes are TRBV9 and TRBJ1-3; possible D gene TRBD1, 5 bases. The CDR3 is 16 residues long. The V gene lost 4 bases and the J gene lost 0 bases, with 14 bases spanning the gap. Germline V gives CDR1 SGDLS, CDR2 YYNGEE. Here the CDR3 DNA reads TGTGCCAGCAGCATCTCCGGGACGGGCTCTGGAAACACCATATATTTT. It yields the protein CASSISGTGSGNTIYF.

V is TRBV6-5 and J is TRBJ2-7, with D perhaps matching TRBD2 (6 bases). V was pared by 8 bases and J by 0 bases, with 11 bases between. CDR1 MNHEY and CDR2 SVGAGI come from the germline V gene. The CDR3 is 13 residues long. Here the CDR3 DNA reads TGTGCCAGCGGGCGGGGCCTCTCCTACGAGCAGTACTTC. Protein sequence: CASGRGLSYEQYF.

The J gene is TRBJ1-5, the V gene TRBV19, with 7 bases aligning to TRBD1. The CDR3 length is 13 residues. CDR1 and CDR2 from the germline V gene are LNHDA and SQIVND (reference sequence). V lost 10 bases, J lost 7 bases, and 10 bases stayed unmatched. This CDR3 reads CATSGGLGQPQHF. The CDR3 DNA sequence: TGTGCCACCTCAGGGGGGCTTGGGCAGCCCCAGCATTTT.

This clonotype is judged medium-sized. V gene TRBV6-1 combines with J gene TRBJ2-7, with 9 positions matching TRBD2. The CDR3 loop spans 14 amino acids. The junction had 5 bases not matched to a gene; V was cut back by 5 bases and J by 3 bases. Per germline, CDR1 MNHNS and CDR2 SASEGT. In DNA form, the CDR3 reads TGTGCCAGCAGTTTCGGGACTAGCAACTACGAGCAGTACTTC. Translating gives CASSFGTSNYEQYF.

This clonotype occurred a few times. The chain recombines TRBV5-1 with TRBJ1-6; 10 bases align to TRBD1. Germline lookup yields CDR1 SGHRS and CDR2 YFSETQ. The CDR3 contains 15 residues. The ends lost 0 bases at V and 9 bases at J; junction bases unmatched: 3. The CDR3 region has the DNA TGCGCCAGCAGCTTGGATGGACAGGGGGGTTCACCCCTCCACTTT. It specifies CASSLDGQGGSPLHF.

This clonotype was seen at least ten times. The J gene is TRBJ2-1, the V gene TRBV5-1, with D maybe TRBD2 (6 bases). V was pared by 4 bases and J by 4 bases, with 12 bases between. CDR3 length equals 14 residues. Germline V gene lookup returns CDR1 SGHRS and CDR2 YFSETQ. The CDR3 DNA sequence: TGCGCCAGCAGCGACCCAGCGGGTTACAATGAGCAGTTCTTC. This sequence encodes CASSDPAGYNEQFF.

This clonotype qualifies as medium-sized. The chain joins TRBV5-1 to TRBJ1-5; weak D call: TRBD1 (5 bases). The CDR3 is 14 amino acids. V lost 0 bases to trimming and J lost 4 bases, with 8 bases between them. From germline, CDR1 is SGHRS and CDR2 YFSETQ. CDR3 DNA: TGCGCCAGCAGCTTGGCCGGGACGAATCAGCCCCAGCATTTT. Protein sequence: CASSLAGTNQPQHF. Filled out from reference TRBV5-1 and TRBJ1-5, the complete variable domain reads KAGVTQTPRYLIKTRGQQVTLSCSPISGHRSVSWYQQTPGQGLQFLFEYFSETQRNKGNFPGRFSGRQFSNSRSEMNVSTLELGDSALYLCASSLAGTNQPQHFGDGTRLSIL.

This chain connects TRBV15 to TRBJ2-5; TRBD2 matches at 7 bases. Germline V gene sequence: CDR1 LNHNV, CDR2 YYDKDF (reference sequence). There are 15 residues in the CDR3. The V gene end was trimmed by 2 bases and the J gene end by 5 bases; junction bases not matched to a gene: 8. For the CDR3, the DNA is TGTGCCACCAGCAGAAAAGCGGAAGCGGGGGAGACCCAGTACTTC. Translation gives CATSRKAEAGETQYF.

Judged by abundance, this clonotype is medium-sized. The rearrangement uses TRBV2 and TRBJ1-2; no definite D call. The V end lost 5 bases, the J end lost 4 bases, and 8 bases lay between the germline ends. CDR1 SNHLY and CDR2 FYNNEI come from the germline V gene. The CDR3 has 12 amino acids. As DNA, the CDR3 is TGTGCCAGCAGTCCAGAGGCCTATGGCTACACCTTC. This sequence encodes CASSPEAYGYTF.

There are a few counts of this clonotype. The chain combines TRBV7-2 with TRBJ2-7, with 13 bases aligning to TRBD2. V was pared by 5 bases and J by 6 bases, with 4 bases of the junction left unmatched. The CDR3 consists of 14 residues. Per germline, CDR1 SGHTA and CDR2 FQGNSA. The CDR3 region is CASSPRTSGSEQYF. In DNA form, the CDR3 reads TGTGCCAGCAGCCCCCGGACTAGCGGGAGCGAGCAGTACTTC.

The chain combines TRBV7-2 with TRBJ1-2; no clear D. CDR3 length equals 14 residues. V lost 5 bases, J lost 7 bases, and 17 bases lay in between. CDR1 and CDR2 from the germline V gene are SGHTA and FQGNSA. This CDR3 is CASSPVRRQGGYTF. CDR3 sequence (DNA): TGTGCCAGCAGCCCTGTGAGGAGGCAAGGTGGCTACACCTTC.

Only a few counts were recorded for this clonotype. The V gene is TRBV5-1, the J gene TRBJ1-1; D is unclear. Germline loops: CDR1 SGHRS, CDR2 YFSETQ. The CDR3 has 13 residues. Trimming took off 5 bases at V and 5 bases at J, with 13 bases between the two ends. CDR3 sequence reads: CASRWEGGTEAFF. CDR3 in DNA: TGCGCCAGCAGGTGGGAGGGTGGAACTGAAGCTTTCTTT.

In this sample, this clonotype turned up a few times. J is TRBJ2-1 and V is TRBV6-4; possibly TRBD2 for D (6 bases). This CDR3 is 13 amino acids long. The V gene's germline CDR1 is MRHNA and CDR2 SNTAGT. V was trimmed by 3 bases and J by 13 bases, leaving 16 bases between them. The CDR3: CASSESRGSVQFF. The CDR3 coding sequence is TGTGCCAGCAGTGAATCTCGGGGGTCTGTTCAGTTCTTC.

This clonotype has just one count. The chain employs TRBV5-1 and TRBJ2-4, with 7 bases matching TRBD2. The germline CDR1 and CDR2 sequences are SGHRS and YFSETQ. V shed 0 bases, J shed 11 bases, and the junction held 11 bases outside the gene matches. CDR3 length: 15 residues. CDR3 region: CASSLGGGGLAFQYF. Written as DNA, the CDR3 is TGCGCCAGCAGCTTGGGGGGGGGAGGATTGGCGTTTCAGTACTTC.